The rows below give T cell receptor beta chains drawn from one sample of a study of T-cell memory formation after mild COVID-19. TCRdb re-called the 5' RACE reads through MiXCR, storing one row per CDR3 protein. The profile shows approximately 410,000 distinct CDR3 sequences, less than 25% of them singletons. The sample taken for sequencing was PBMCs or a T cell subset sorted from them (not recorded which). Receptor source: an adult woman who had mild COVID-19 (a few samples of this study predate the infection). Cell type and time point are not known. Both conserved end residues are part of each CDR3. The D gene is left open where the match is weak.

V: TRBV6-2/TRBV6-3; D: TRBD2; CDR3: CASSLSSGRQYNEQFF
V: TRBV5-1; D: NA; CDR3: CASGESGSYNEQFF
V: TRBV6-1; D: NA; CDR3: CASTRPDKGYGYTF
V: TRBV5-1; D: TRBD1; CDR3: CASSWGGQGTYEQYF
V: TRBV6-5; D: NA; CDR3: CASSLTGQQETQYF
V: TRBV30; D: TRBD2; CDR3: CARQLAGGHEQFF
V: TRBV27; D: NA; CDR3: CASSRGGRAYGYTF
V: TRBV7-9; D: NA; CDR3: CASSFEGVTDTQYF
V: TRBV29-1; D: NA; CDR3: CSVGRNTAFF
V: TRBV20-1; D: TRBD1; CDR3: CSARAPQGRQTEAFF
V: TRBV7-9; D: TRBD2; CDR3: CASSFGLAGQETQYF
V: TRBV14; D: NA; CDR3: CASSQVGHLFGTGELFF
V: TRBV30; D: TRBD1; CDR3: CAWSVWISDRGSLYEQYF
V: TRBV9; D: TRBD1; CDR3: CASSGSGGPGTGHGELFF
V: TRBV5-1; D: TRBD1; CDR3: CASSLTGGSDTEAFF
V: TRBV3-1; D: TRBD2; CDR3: CASSQAPSGVYEQYF
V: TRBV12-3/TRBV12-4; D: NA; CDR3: CASCSPLHF
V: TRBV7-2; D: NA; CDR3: CASSFGDRTGELFF
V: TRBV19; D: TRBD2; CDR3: CASSTLPGLAYEQYF
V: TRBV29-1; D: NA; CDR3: CSVEDPRQQYF
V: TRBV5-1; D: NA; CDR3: CASSMDGSSGNTIYF
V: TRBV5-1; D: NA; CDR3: CASSPGAGQETQYF
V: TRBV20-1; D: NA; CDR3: CSALSGTPDTQYF
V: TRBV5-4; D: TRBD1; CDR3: CASSKGQEGYGYTF
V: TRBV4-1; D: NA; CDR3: CASSQVGQRNTEAFF
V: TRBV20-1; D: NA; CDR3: CSASKSYEQYF
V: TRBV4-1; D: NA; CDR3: CASSPQSWNTEAFF
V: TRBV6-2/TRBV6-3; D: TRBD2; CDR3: CASSYVRPGGRETQYF
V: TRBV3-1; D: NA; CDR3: CASSPRGWEKLFF
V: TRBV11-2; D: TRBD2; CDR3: CASSLTAGGAADTQYF
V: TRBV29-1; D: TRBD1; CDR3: CSVTGTGWTEAFF
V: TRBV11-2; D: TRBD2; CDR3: CASSLDYWGGRASYNEQFF
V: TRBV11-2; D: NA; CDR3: CASSLGRSGQTYEQYF
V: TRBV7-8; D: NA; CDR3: CASSLAPAARNTEAFF